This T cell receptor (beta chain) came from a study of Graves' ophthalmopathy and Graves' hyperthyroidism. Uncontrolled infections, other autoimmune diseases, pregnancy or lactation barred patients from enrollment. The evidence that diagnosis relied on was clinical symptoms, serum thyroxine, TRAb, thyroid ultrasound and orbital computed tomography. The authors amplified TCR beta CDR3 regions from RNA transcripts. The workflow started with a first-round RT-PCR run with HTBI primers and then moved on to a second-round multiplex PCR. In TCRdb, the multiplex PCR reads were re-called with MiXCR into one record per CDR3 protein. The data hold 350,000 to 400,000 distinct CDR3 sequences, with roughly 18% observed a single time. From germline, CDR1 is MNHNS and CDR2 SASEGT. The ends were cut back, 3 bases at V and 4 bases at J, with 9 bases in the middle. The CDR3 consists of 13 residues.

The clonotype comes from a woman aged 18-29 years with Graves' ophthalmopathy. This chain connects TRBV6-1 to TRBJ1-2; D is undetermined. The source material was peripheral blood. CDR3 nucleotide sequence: TGTGCCAGCAGTGACGAATCCCCCTATGGCTACACCTTC. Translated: CASSDESPYGYTF.